This record concerns one T cell receptor beta chain sequence. What it recognizes is unknown. This specimen comes from a study of cytomegalovirus exposure and HLA in healthy donors. Study overall: Genotyping showed approximately 81% of about 370 donors falling in the Caucasian-associated ancestry cluster. Study-level points and caveats: Presence/absence analyses took donor sequencing depth as roughly uniform. Association of a missense DCLRE1C variant with TCR beta V- and J-gene trimming was reported in a later analysis.

While unrecorded immune exposures were likely, the donors were nominally healthy when sampled. The study ran its PCR with 60 Vbeta and 13 Jbeta primers. Method: immunoSEQ multiplex PCR; TCRdb's copy keeps in-frame clones and lacks some. The sample records 200,000 to 250,000 clones, approximately 79% being singletons. Sequencing was carried out using PBMCs. This clonotype was sampled from a man aged 45-65 years in good health and CMV-seronegative.

For the CDR3, the DNA is TGTGCCAGCTCACCGGGGGGGGATCAGCCCCAGCATTTT. This translates into CASSPGGDQPQHF. The V gene is TRBV18, the J gene TRBJ1-5, with TRBD1 as a possible D gene (5 bases). This CDR3 is built from 13 residues. Germline assignment: CDR1 KGHSH and CDR2 LQKENI. The germline V and J ends were trimmed by 3 bases and 5 bases, with 8 bases remaining between them.